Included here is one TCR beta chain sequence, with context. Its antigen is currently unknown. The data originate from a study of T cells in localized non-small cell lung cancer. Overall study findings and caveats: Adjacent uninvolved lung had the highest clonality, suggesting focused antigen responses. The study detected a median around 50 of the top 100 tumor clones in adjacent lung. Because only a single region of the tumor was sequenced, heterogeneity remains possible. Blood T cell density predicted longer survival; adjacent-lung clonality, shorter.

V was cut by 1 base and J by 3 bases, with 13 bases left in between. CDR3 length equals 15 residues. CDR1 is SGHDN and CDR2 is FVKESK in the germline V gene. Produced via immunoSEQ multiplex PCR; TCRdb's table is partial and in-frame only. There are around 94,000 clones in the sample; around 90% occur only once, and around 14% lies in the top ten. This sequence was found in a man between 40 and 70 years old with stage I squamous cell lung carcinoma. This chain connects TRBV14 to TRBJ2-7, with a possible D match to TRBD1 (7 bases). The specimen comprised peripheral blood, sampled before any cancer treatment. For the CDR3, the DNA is TGTGCCAGCAGCCAAGGTGGAGGGGGCTTCTACGAGCAGTACTTC. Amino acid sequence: CASSQGGGGFYEQYF.